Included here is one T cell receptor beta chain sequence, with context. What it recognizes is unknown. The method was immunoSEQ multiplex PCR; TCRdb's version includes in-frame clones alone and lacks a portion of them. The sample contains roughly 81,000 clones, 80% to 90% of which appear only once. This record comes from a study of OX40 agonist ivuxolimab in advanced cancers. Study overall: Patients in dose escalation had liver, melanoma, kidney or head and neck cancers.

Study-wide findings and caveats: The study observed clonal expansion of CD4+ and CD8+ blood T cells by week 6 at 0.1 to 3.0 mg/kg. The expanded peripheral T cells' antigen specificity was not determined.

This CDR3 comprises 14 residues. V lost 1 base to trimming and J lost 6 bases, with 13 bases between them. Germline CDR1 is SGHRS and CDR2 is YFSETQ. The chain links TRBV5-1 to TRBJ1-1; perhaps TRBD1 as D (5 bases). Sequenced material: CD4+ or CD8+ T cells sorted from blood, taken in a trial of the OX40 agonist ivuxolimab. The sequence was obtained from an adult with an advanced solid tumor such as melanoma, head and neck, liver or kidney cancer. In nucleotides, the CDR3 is TGCGCCAGCAGCTTGTTGGGGGAGAGGGCTGAAGCTTTCTTT. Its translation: CASSLLGERAEAFF.